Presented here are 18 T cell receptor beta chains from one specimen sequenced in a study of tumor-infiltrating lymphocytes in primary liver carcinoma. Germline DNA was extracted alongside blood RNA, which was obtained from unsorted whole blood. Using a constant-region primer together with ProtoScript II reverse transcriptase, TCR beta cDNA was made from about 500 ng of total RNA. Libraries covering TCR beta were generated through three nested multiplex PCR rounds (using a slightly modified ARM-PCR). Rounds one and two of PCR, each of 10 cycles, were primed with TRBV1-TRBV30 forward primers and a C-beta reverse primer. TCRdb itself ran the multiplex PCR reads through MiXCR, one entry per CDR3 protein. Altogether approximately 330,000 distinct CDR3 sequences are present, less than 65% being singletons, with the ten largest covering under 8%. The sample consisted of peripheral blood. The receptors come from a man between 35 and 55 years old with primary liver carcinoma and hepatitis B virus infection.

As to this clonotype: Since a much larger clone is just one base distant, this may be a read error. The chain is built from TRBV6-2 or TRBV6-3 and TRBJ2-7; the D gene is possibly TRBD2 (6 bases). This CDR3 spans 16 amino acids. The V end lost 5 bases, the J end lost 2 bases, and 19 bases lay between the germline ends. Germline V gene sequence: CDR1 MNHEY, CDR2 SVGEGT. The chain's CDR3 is CASSRPLAEDPYEQYF. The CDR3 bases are TGTGCCAGCAGTCGACCCTTAGCGGAAGATCCCTACGAGCAGTACTTC.

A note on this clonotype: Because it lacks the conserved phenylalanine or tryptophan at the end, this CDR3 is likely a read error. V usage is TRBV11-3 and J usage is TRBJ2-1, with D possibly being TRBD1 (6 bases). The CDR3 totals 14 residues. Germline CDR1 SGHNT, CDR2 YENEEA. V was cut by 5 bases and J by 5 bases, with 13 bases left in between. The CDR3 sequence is CASSHRDKNNEQFL. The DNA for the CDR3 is TGTGCCAGCAGCCACCGGGACAAAAACAATGAGCAGTTCTTA.

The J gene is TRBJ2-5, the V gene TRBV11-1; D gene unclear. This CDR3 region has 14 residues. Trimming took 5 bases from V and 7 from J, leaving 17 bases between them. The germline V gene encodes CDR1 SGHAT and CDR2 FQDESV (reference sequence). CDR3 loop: CASSLFGWRGTQYF. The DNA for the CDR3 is TGTGCCAGCAGCCTTTTCGGCTGGAGAGGGACCCAGTACTTC.

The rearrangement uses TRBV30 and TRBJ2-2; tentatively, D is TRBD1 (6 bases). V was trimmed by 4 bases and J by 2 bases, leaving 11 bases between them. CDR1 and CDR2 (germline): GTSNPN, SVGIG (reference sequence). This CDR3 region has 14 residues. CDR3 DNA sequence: TGTGCCTGGAAGGGACATCCAAACACCGGGGAGCTGTTTTTT. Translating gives CAWKGHPNTGELFF.

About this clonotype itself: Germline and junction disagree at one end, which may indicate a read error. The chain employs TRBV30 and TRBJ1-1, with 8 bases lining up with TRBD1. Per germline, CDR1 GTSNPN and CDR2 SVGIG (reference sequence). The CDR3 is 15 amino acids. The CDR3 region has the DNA TGTGCCTGGAGTACAAATCCGGACAGGGACACTGAACCTTTCTTT. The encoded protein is CAWSTNPDRDTEPFF.

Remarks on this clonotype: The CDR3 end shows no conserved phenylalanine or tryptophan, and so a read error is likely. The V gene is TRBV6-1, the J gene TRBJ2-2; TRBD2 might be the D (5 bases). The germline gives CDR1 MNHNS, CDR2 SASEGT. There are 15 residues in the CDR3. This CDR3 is CASSEESGNSGELFI. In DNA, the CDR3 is TGTGCCAGCAGTGAAGAGTCGGGAAACAGCGGGGAGCTGTTTATT.

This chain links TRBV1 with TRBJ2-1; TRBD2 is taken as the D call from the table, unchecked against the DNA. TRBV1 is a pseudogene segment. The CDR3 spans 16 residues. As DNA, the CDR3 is TGCACCAGCAGCCAGATAGCGGGTCTCTCCTACAATGAGCAGTTCTTC. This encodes CTSSQIAGLSYNEQFF.

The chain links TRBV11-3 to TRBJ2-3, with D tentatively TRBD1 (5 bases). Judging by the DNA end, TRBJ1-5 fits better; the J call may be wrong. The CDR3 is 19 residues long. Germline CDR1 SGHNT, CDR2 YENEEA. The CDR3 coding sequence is TGTGCCAGCAGCTTAGCGGGAGTGGGACTAGCGGGGGTCACAGATACGCAGCATTTT. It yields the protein CASSLAGVGLAGVTDTQHF.

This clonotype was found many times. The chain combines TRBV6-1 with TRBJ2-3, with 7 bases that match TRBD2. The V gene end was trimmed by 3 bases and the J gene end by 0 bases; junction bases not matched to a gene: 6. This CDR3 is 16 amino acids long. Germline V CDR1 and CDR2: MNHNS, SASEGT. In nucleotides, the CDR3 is TGTGCCAGCAGTGACTGGGGGGGAGGGAGCACAGATACGCAGTATTTT. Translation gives CASSDWGGGSTDTQYF.

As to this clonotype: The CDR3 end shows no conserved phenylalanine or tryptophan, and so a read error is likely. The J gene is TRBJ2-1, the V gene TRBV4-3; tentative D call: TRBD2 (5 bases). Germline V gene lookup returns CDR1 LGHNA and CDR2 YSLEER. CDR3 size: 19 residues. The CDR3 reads CVSSQELGGGGRPYNEQFI. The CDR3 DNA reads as TGCGTCAGCAGCCAAGAACTAGGAGGCGGCGGCCGCCCTTACAATGAGCAGTTCATC.

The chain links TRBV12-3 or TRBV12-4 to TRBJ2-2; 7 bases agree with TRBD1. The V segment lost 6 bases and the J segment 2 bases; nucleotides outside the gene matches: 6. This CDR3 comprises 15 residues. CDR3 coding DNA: TGTGCCAGCAGGACAGGACAGGCCAACACCGGGGAGCTGTTTTTT. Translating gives CASRTGQANTGELFF.

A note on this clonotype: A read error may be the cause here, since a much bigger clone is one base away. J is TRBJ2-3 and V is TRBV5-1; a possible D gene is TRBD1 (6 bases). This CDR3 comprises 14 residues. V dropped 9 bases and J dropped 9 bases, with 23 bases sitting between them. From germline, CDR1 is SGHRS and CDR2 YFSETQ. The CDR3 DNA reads TGCGCCATCAGTCAGTCAGAGCAGGGGATAACGCAGTATTTT. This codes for CAISQSEQGITQYF.

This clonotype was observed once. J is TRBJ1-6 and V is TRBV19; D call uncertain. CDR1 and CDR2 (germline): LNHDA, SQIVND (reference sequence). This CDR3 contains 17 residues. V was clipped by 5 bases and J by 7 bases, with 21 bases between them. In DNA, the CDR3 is TGTGCCAGTAGTCGACGAACGGCAGATCGCAGCAATTCACCCCTCCACTTT. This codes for CASSRRTADRSNSPLHF. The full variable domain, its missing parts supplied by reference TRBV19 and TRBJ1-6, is DGGITQSPKYLFRKEGQNVTLSCEQNLNHDAMYWYRQDPGQGLRLIYYSQIVNDFQKGDIAEGYSVSREKKESFPLTVTSAQKNPTAFYLCASSRRTADRSNSPLHFGNGTRLTVT.

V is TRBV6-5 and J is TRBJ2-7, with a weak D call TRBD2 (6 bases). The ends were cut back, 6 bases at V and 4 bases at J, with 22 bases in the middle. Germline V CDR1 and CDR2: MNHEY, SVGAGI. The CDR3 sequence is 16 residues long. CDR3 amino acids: CASSHHSTGLRYEQYF. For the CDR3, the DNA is TGTGCCAGCAGCCACCACTCCACGGGACTCAGATACGAGCAGTACTTC.

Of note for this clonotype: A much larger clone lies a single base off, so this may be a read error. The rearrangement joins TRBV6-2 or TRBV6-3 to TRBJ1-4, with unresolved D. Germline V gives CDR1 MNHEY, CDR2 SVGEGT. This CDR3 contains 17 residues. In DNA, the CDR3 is TGTGCCAGCAGTTACAGGAGCGGGGATGCAACTAATGAAAAACTGCTTTTT. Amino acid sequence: CASSYRSGDATNEKLLF.

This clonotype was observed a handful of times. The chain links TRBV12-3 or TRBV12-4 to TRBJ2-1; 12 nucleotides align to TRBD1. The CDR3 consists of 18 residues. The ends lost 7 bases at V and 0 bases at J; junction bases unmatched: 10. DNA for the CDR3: TGTGCCAGCACGGGGACAGGGGGCCGTCCAAGCTCCTACAATGAGCAGTTCTTC. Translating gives CASTGTGGRPSSYNEQFF.

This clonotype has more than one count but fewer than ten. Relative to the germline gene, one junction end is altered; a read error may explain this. The DNA of the CDR3 is TGTGCCAGCAGGACAACGGGACTAGCGAACTACAATGGGCAGTTCTTC. Translated: CASRTTGLANYNGQFF. This chain links TRBV6-2 or TRBV6-3 with TRBJ2-1; 10 bases align to TRBD2. Germline V gene data show CDR1 as MNHEY and CDR2 as SVGEGT. This CDR3 is 16 amino acids long.

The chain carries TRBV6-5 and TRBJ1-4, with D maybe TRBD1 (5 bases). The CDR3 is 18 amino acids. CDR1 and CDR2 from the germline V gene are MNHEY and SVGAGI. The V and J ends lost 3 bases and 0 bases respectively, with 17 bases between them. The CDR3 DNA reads TGTGCCAGCAGTTATATCAGGGAAGAGAGACCAACTAATGAAAAACTGTTTTTT. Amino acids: CASSYIREERPTNEKLFF.